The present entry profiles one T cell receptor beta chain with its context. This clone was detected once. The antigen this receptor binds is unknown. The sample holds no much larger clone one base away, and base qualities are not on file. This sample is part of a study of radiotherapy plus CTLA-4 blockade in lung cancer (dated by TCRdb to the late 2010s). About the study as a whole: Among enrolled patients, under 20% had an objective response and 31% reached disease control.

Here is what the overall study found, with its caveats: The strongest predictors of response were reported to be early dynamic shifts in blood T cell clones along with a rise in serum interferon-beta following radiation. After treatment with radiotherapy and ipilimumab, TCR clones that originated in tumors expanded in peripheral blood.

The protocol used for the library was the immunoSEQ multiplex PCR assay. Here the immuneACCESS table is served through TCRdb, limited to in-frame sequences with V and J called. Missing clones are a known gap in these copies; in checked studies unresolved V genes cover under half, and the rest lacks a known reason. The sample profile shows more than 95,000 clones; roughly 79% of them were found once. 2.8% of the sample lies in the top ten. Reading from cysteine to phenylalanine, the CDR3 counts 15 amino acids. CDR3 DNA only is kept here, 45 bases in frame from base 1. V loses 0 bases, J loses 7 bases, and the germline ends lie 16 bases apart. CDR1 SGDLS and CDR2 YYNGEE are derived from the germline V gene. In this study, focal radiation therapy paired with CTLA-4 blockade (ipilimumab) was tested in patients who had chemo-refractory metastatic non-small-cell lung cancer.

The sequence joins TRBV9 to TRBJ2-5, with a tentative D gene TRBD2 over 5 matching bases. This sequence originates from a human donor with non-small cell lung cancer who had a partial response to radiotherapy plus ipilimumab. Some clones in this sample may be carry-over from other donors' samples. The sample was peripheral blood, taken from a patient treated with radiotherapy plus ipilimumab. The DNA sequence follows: TGTGCCAGCAGCGTAGTAAGCGGCGCCGGAGGGACCCAGTACTTC. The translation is CASSVVSGAGGTQYF.